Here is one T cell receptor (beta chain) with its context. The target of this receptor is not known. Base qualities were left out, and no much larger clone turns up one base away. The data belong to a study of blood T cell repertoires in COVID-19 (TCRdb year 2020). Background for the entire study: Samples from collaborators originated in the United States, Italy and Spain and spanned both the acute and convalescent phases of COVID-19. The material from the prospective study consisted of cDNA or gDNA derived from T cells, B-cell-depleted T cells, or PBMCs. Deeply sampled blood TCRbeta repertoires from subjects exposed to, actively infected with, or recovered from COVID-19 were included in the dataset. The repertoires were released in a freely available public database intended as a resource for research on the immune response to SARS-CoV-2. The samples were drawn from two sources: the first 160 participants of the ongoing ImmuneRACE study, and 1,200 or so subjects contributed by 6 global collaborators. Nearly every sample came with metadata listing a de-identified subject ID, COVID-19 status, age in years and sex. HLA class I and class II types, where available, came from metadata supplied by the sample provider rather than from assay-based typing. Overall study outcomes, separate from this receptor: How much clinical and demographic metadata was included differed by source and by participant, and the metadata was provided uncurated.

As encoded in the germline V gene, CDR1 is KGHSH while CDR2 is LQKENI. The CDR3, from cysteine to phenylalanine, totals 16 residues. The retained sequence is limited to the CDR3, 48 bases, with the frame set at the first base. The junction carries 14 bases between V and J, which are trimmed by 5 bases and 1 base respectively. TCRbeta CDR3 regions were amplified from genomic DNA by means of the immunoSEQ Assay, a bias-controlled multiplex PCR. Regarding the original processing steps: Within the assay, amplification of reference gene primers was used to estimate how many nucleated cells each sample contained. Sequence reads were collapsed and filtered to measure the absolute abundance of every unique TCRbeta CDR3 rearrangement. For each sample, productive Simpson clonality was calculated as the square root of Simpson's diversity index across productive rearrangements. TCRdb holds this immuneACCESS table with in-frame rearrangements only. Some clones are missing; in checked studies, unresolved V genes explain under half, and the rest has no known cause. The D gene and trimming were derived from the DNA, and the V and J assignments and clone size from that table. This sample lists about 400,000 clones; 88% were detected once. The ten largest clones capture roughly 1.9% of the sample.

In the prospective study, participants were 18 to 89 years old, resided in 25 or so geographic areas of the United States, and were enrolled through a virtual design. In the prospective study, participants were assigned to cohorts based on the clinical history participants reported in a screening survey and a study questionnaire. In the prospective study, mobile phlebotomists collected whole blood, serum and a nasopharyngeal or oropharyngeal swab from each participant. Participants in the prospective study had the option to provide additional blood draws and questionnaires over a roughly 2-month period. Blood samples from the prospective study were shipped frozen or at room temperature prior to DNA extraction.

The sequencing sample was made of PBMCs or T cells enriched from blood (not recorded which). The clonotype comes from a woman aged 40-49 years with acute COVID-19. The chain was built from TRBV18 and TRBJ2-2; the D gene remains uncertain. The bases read TGTGCCAGCTCAAGGCTGGGTCCGGGGAACACCGGGGAGCTGTTTTTT. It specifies CASSRLGPGNTGELFF.